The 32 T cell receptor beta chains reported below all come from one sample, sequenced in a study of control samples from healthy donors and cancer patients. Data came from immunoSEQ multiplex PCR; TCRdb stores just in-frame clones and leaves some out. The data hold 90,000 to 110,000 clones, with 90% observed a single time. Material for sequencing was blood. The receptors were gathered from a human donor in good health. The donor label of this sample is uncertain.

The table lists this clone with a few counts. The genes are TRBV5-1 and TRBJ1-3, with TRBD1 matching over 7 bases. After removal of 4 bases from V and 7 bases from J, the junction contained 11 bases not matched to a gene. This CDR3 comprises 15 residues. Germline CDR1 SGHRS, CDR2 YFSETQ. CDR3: CASSLDGQEYNTIYF. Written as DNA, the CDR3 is TGCGCCAGCAGCCTAGATGGACAGGAGTACAACACCATATATTTT.

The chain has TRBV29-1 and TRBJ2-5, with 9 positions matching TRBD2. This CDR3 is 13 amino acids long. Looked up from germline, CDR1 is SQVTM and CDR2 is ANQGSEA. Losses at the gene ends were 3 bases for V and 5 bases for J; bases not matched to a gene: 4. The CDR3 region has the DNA TGCAGCGTTGAGCGGGGGGGCCGGGAGACCCAGTACTTC. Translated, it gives CSVERGGRETQYF.

In nucleotides, the CDR3 is TGTGCCAGCAGCGCCGGGACAGGGGGCGTCAATCAGCCCCAGCATTTT. This codes for CASSAGTGGVNQPQHF. The chain has TRBV5-8 and TRBJ1-5, with TRBD1 identical over 12 bases. The CDR3 covers 16 residues. Trimming at V came to 4 bases and at J to 3 bases, leaving 5 bases not matched to a gene. The germline CDR1 and CDR2 sequences are SGHTS and YDEGEE.

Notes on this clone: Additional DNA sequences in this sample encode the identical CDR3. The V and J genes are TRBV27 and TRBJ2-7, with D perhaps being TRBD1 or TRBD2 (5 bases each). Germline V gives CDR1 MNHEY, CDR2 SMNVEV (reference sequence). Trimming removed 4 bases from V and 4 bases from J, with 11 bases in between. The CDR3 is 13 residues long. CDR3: CASSSGTGYEQYF. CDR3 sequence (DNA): TGTGCCAGCAGTTCCGGGACGGGTTACGAGCAGTACTTC.

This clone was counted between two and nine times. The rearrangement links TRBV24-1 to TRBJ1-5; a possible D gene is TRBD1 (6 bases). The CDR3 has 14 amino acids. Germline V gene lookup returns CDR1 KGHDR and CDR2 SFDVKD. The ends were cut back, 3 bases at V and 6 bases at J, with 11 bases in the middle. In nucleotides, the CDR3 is TGTGCCACCAGTGATGGGAGGGGGGCTCAGCCCCAGCATTTT. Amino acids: CATSDGRGAQPQHF.

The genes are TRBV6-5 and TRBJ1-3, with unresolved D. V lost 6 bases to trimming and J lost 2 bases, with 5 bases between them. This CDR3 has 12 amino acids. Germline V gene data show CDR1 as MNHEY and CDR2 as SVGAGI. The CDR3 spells CASRGAGNTIYF. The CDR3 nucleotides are TGTGCCAGCAGAGGAGCTGGAAACACCATATATTTT.

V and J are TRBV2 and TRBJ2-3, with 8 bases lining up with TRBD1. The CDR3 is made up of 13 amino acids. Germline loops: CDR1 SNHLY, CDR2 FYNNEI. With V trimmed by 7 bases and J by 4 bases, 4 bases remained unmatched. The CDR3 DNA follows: TGTGCCAGCAAATCCAGGGGGCCAGATACGCAGTATTTT. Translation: CASKSRGPDTQYF.

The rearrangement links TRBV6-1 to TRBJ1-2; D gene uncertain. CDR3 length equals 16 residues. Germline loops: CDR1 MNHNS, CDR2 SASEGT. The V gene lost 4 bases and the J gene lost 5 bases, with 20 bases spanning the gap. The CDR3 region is CASSAWERVEWYGYTF. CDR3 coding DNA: TGTGCCAGCAGTGCCTGGGAGCGGGTAGAGTGGTATGGCTACACCTTC.

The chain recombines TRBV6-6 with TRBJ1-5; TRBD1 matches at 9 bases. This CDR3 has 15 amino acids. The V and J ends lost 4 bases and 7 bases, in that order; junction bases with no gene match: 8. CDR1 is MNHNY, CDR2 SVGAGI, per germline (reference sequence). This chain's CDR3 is CASSSGTGLSQPQHF. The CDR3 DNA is TGTGCCAGCAGTTCCGGGACAGGGCTTTCCCAGCCCCAGCATTTT.

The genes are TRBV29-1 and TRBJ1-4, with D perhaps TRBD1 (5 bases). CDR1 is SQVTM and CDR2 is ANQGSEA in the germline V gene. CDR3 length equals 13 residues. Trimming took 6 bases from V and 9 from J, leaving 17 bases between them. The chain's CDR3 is CSVLDMGTQKLFF. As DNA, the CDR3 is TGCAGCGTGTTGGACATGGGCACTCAAAAACTGTTTTTT.

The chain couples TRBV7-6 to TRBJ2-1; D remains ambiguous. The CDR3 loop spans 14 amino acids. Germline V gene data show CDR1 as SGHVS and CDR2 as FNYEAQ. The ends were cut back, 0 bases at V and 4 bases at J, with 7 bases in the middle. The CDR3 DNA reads TGTGCCAGCAGCTTAGCAGAAACTTACAATGAGCAGTTCTTC. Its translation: CASSLAETYNEQFF. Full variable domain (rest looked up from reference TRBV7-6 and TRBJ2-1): GAGVSQSPRYKVTKRGQDVALRCDPISGHVSLYWYRQALGQGPEFLTYFNYEAQQDKSGLPNDRFSAERPEGSISTLTIQRTEQRDSAMYRCASSLAETYNEQFFGPGTRLTVL.

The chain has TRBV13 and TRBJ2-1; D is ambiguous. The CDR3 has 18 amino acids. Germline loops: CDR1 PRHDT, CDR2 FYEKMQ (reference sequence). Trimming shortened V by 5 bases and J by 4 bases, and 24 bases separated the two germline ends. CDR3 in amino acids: CASSPEVGKSQIYNEQFF. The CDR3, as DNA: TGTGCCAGCAGCCCCGAAGTGGGAAAATCCCAGATTTACAATGAGCAGTTCTTC.

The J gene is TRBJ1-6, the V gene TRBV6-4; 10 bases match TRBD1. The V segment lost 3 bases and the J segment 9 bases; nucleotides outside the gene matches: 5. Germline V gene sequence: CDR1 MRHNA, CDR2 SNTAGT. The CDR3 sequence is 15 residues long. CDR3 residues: CASSETGTGASPLHF. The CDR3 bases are TGTGCCAGCAGTGAGACCGGGACAGGGGCTTCACCCCTCCACTTT.

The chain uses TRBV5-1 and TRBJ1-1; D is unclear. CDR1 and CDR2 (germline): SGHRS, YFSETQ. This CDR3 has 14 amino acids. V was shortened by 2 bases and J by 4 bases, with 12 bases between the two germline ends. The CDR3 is CASSLNPGSTEAFF. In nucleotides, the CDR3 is TGCGCCAGCAGCTTAAATCCGGGGAGCACTGAAGCTTTCTTT.

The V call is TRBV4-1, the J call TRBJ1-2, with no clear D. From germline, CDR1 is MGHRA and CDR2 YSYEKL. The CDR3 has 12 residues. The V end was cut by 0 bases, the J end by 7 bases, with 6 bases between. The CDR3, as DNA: TGCGCCAGCAGCCAAGATGGCCTTGGCTACACCTTC. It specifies CASSQDGLGYTF.

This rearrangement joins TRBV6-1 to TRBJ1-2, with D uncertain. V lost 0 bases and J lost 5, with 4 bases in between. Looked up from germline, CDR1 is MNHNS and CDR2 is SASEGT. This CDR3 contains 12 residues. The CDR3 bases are TGTGCCAGCAGTGAAGCTGGGTATGGCTACACCTTC. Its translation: CASSEAGYGYTF.

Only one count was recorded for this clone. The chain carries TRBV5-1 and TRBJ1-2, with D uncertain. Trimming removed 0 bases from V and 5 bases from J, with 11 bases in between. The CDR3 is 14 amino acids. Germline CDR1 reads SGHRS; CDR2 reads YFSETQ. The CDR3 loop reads CASSLDRTAYGYTF. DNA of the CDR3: TGCGCCAGCAGCTTGGACCGGACGGCGTATGGCTACACCTTC.

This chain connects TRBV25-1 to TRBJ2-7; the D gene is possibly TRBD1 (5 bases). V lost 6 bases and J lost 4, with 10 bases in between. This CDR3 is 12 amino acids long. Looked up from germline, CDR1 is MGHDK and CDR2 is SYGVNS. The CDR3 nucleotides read TGTGCCAGCAGAGACAGAGATTACGAGCAGTACTTC. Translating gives CASRDRDYEQYF.

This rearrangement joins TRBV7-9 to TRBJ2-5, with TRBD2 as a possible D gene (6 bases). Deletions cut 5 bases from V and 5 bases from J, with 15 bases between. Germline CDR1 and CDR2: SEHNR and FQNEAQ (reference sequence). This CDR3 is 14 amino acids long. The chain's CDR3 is CASSPLEGRETQYF. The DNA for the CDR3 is TGTGCCAGCAGCCCGCTGGAGGGCCGGGAGACCCAGTACTTC.

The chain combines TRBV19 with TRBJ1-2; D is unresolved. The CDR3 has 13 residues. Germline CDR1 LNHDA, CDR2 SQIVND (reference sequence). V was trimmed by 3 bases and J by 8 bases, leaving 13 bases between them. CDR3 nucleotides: TGTGCCAGTAGTATCCAAGGCCCGGAGGGCTACACCTTC. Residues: CASSIQGPEGYTF.

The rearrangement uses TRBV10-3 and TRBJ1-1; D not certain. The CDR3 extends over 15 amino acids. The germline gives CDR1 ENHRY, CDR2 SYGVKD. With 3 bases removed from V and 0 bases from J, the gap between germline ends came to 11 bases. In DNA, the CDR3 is TGTGCCATCAGTGACGAAGACAATATGAACACTGAAGCTTTCTTT. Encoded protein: CAISDEDNMNTEAFF.

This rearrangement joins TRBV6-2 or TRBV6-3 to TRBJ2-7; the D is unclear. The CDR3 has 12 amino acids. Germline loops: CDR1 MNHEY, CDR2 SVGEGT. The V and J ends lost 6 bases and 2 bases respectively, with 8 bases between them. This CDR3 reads CASSGAPYEQYF. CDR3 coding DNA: TGTGCCAGCAGCGGAGCCCCCTACGAGCAGTACTTC.

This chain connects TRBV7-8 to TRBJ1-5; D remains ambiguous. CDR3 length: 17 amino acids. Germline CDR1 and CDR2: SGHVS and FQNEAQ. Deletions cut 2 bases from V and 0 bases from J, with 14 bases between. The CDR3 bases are TGTGCCAGCAGCTTAAGTAGTCGGGCTAATAGCAATCAGCCCCAGCATTTT. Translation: CASSLSSRANSNQPQHF.

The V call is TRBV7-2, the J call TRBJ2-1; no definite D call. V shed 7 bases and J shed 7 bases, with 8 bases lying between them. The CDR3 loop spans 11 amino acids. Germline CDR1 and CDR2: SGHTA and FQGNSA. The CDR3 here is CASTPSNEQFF. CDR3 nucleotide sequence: TGTGCCAGCACCCCTTCGAATGAGCAGTTCTTC.

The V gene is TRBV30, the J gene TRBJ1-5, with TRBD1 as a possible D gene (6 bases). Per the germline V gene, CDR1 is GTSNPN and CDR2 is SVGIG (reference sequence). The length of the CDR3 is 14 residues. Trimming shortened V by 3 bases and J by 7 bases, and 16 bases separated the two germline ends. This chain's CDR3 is CAWSRGQSGQPQHF. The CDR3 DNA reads TGTGCCTGGAGCCGCGGACAGTCTGGACAGCCCCAGCATTTT.

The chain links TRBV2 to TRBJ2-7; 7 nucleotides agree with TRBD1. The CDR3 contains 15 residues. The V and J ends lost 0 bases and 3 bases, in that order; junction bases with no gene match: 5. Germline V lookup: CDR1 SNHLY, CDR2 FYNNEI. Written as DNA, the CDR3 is TGTGCCAGCAGTGAAGCAAAGGGACAGTACTACGAGCAGTACTTC. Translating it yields CASSEAKGQYYEQYF.

As DNA, the CDR3 is TGTGCCAGCTCACCCGGACAGGGCCGAACTACCGGGGAGCTGTTTTTT. Protein: CASSPGQGRTTGELFF. This rearrangement joins TRBV18 to TRBJ2-2, with TRBD1 identical over 8 bases. The CDR3 runs 16 residues. V shed 3 bases, J shed 5 bases, and the junction held 8 bases outside the gene matches. Germline loops: CDR1 KGHSH, CDR2 LQKENI.

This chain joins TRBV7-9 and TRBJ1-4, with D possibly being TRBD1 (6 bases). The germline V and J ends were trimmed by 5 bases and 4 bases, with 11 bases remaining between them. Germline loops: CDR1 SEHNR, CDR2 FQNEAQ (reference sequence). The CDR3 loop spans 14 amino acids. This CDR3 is CASSPGTINEKLFF. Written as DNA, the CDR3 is TGTGCCAGCAGCCCTGGGACAATTAATGAAAAACTGTTTTTT.

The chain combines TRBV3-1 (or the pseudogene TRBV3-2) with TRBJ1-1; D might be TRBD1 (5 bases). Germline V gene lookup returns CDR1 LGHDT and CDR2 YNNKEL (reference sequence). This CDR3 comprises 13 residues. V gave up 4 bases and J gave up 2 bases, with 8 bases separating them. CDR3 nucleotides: TGTGCCAGCAGCCGGGACTCCAACACTGAAGCTTTCTTT. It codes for CASSRDSNTEAFF.

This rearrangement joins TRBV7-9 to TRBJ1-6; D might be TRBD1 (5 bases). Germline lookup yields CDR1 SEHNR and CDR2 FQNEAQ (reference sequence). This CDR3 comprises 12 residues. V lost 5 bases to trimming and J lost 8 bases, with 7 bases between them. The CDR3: CASSVGDSPLHF. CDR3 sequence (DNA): TGTGCCAGCAGCGTAGGGGATTCACCCCTCCACTTT.

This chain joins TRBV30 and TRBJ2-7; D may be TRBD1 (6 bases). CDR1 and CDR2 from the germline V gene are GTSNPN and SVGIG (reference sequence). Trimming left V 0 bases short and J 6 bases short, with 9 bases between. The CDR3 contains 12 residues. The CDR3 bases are TGTGCCTGGAGTGTAGCAGGGGCCGAGCAGTACTTC. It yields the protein CAWSVAGAEQYF. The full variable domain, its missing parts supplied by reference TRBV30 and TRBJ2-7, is SQTIHQWPATLVQPVGSPLSLECTVEGTSNPNLYWYRQAAGRGLQLLFYSVGIGQISSEVPQNLSASRPQDRQFILSSKKLLLSDSGFYLCAWSVAGAEQYFGPGTRLTVT.

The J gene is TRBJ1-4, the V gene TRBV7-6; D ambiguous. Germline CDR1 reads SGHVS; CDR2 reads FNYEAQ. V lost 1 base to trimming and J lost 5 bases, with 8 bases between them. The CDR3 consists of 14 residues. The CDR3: CASSLGQKNEKLFF. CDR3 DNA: TGTGCCAGCAGCTTAGGGCAGAAGAATGAAAAACTGTTTTTT. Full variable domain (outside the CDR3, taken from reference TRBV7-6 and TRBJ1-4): GAGVSQSPRYKVTKRGQDVALRCDPISGHVSLYWYRQALGQGPEFLTYFNYEAQQDKSGLPNDRFSAERPEGSISTLTIQRTEQRDSAMYRCASSLGQKNEKLFFGSGTQLSVL.